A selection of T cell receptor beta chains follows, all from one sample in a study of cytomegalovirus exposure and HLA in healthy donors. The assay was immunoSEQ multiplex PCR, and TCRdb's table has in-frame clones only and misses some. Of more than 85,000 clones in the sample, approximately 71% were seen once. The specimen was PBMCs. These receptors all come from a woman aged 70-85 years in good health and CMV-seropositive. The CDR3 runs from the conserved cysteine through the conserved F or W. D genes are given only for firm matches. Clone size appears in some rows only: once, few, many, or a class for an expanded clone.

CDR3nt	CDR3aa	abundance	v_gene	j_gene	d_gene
TGTGCCAGTTTTGGAGTGGGGGACAGGGTAATGAGAGAAAAACTGTTTTTT	CASFGVGDRVMREKLFF	.	TRBV2	TRBJ1-4	TRBD1
TGCGCCAGCAGCCAAGTTACAGCGGGGGAAGAGACCCAGTACTTC	CASSQVTAGEETQYF	few	TRBV4-1	TRBJ2-5	TRBD2
TGTGCCAGCAGACAGGGGGGTCAGCCCCAGCATTTT	CASRQGGQPQHF	few	TRBV6-6	TRBJ1-5	TRBD1
TGTGCCAGCAGTCCTCGCGGGAGCTACAATGAGCAGTTCTTC	CASSPRGSYNEQFF	few	TRBV2	TRBJ2-1	TRBD2
TGTGCCAGCGGGGCTTCGGTCTACGAGCAGTACTTC	CASGASVYEQYF	once	TRBV2	TRBJ2-7	.
TGTGCCAGCTCACCCCTAGCGGGGGACAATGAGCAGTTCTTC	CASSPLAGDNEQFF	.	TRBV18	TRBJ2-1	TRBD2
TGTGCCAGCAGTACCCAGGGCACTGGAAACACCATATATTTT	CASSTQGTGNTIYF	.	TRBV6-1	TRBJ1-3	.
TGTGCCAGCAGCTTGGGCGGGGGGAAGGCCAGCTCCTACAATGAGCAGTTCTTC	CASSLGGGKASSYNEQFF	.	TRBV5-4	TRBJ2-1	TRBD2
TGTGCCAGCAGCCCAAGACTAGCGGGGGTGGATGAGCAGTTCTTC	CASSPRLAGVDEQFF	.	TRBV7-8	TRBJ2-1	TRBD2
TGTGCCAGCAGTTCTCCTTCCTACGAGCAGTACTTC	CASSSPSYEQYF	.	TRBV27	TRBJ2-7	.
TGTGCCAGCAGTGAATCAGTCAGTATCTACGAGCAGTACTTC	CASSESVSIYEQYF	.	TRBV6-1	TRBJ2-7	.
TGCGCCAGCAGCTTTTCGACTAAGCGGGGGGGCCAGACAGATACGCAGTATTTT	CASSFSTKRGGQTDTQYF	.	TRBV5-1	TRBJ2-3	TRBD2
TGTGCCAGCAGCCAAGATACGGGTGAAAAACTGTTTTTT	CASSQDTGEKLFF	.	TRBV4-2	TRBJ1-4	.
TGTGCCTCCTGGCAGGGATCCTACAATGAGCAGTTCTTC	CASWQGSYNEQFF	few	TRBV10-3	TRBJ2-1	.
TGTGCCAGCCGTCCCGGGACACAGAACACTGAAGCTTTCTTT	CASRPGTQNTEAFF	.	TRBV7-6	TRBJ1-1	.
TGCGCCAGCAGTGAGTCAGGAGATCAGCCCCAGCATTTT	CASSESGDQPQHF	.	TRBV10-2	TRBJ1-5	.
TGTGCCAGTAGTCTGGGACAGGGGAACACTGAAGCTTTCTTT	CASSLGQGNTEAFF	.	TRBV19	TRBJ1-1	TRBD1
TGTGCCTGGGGAACAGGCTTAGAAACTTTCTTT	CAWGTGLETFF	.	TRBV30	TRBJ1-1	.
TGTGCCAGCAGTTACTCGGGGGGAAGAGAAAAACTGTTTTTT	CASSYSGGREKLFF	.	TRBV6-5	TRBJ1-4	.
TGTGCCAGCAGCTCTAGAACCTACGAGCAGTACTTC	CASSSRTYEQYF	.	TRBV5-6	TRBJ2-7	.
TGCGCCAGCAGCTTAGGACAGGGAGAAGATGGCTACACCTTC	CASSLGQGEDGYTF	.	TRBV5-1	TRBJ1-2	TRBD1
TGTGCCATCAGCCGACAGGGCTACGAGCAGTACTTC	CAISRQGYEQYF	few	TRBV10-3	TRBJ2-7	TRBD1
TGTGCCTGGAGTGATGCTCCGGCCAGTGACTTTGGAAACACCATATATTTT	CAWSDAPASDFGNTIYF	.	TRBV30	TRBJ1-3	.
TGTGCCAGCAGCCAGACAGGGGTCTACTATGGCTACACCTTC	CASSQTGVYYGYTF	.	TRBV2	TRBJ1-2	TRBD1
TGTGCCAGCAGTGAGAGGGTTGGCGCTGAAGCTTTCTTT	CASSERVGAEAFF	.	TRBV2	TRBJ1-1	.
TGTGCCTGGAGTGTACATAGCAATCAGCCCCAGCATTTT	CAWSVHSNQPQHF	.	TRBV30	TRBJ1-5	.
TGTGCCAGCAGCTTAGGCACTACTTCCTCTGGAAACACCATATATTTT	CASSLGTTSSGNTIYF	.	TRBV7-9	TRBJ1-3	.
TGTGCCAGCAGAGAGGACAGACATAACACTGAAGCTTTCTTT	CASREDRHNTEAFF	few	TRBV2	TRBJ1-1	.
TGCGCCAGCAATGAAGGGGCTCAGCATGAAAAACTGTTTTTT	CASNEGAQHEKLFF	few	TRBV5-1	TRBJ1-4	.
TGCGCCAGCAGCCAAGTGGGGACTGCTGGAAACACCATATATTTT	CASSQVGTAGNTIYF	few	TRBV4-1	TRBJ1-3	.
TGTGCCAGCAGCTCCGGGACAGGGGGAATGAACACTGAAGCTTTCTTT	CASSSGTGGMNTEAFF	.	TRBV5-5	TRBJ1-1	TRBD1
TGTGCCAGCAGCTTAGCGGGCGGGGGGGTAGGAGAGACCCAGTACTTC	CASSLAGGGVGETQYF	.	TRBV7-7	TRBJ2-5	TRBD2
TGTGCCAGCAGCCTTCTAGCGGGCTCCGGCTACAATGAGCAGTTCTTC	CASSLLAGSGYNEQFF	.	TRBV7-3	TRBJ2-1	TRBD2
TGTGCCAGCAGCGGACAACTACGGAACACTGAAGCTTTCTTT	CASSGQLRNTEAFF	.	TRBV11-1	TRBJ1-1	.
TGCAGTGCGTGGACAGGGGATGGCTACACCTTC	CSAWTGDGYTF	few	TRBV20-1	TRBJ1-2	TRBD1
TGTGCCAGCAGCTTCTTAGCGGGGGGTAGCACAGATACGCAGTATTTT	CASSFLAGGSTDTQYF	.	TRBV7-8	TRBJ2-3	TRBD2
TGTGCCAGCAGCCTGTTCGGGACAGGGGGGACTGAAGCTTTCTTT	CASSLFGTGGTEAFF	.	TRBV7-2	TRBJ1-1	TRBD1
TGCGCCAGCAGTGCCGAGAGGCCAGGACTGTACACCGGGGAGCTGTTTTTT	CASSAERPGLYTGELFF	.	TRBV10-2	TRBJ2-2	.
TGCGCCAGCAGCTTCGGGACGGACTATGGCTGCACCTTC	CASSFGTDYGCTF	.	TRBV5-1	TRBJ1-2	.
TGTGCCAGCAGCACCTTGGACATCTTTAACTATGGCTACACCTTC	CASSTLDIFNYGYTF	.	TRBV11-2	TRBJ1-2	.
TGTGCCAGCAGTACCCGGGACAGGGTATACGAGCAGTACTTC	CASSTRDRVYEQYF	.	TRBV6-6	TRBJ2-7	TRBD1
TGTGCCAGCAGCTCTGGTCTAGCGGGCCAAGAGACCCAGTACTTC	CASSSGLAGQETQYF	once	TRBV7-3	TRBJ2-5	TRBD2
TGTGCCAGCAGTCCCCGACAGGGAGATGGCTACACCTTC	CASSPRQGDGYTF	.	TRBV6-6	TRBJ1-2	TRBD1
TGTGCCAGCAGTTCCGATTCGGGGGTAGTTACAGATACGCAGTATTTT	CASSSDSGVVTDTQYF	.	TRBV27	TRBJ2-3	.
TGCGCCAGCAGCTTGGGAGCTAGCGGGGGGGAGAATGAGCAGTTCTTC	CASSLGASGGENEQFF	.	TRBV5-1	TRBJ2-1	TRBD2
TGTGCCAGCAGCCTAGAGGCGGGGGACTCCTACGAGCAGTACTTC	CASSLEAGDSYEQYF	.	TRBV13	TRBJ2-7	TRBD2